The source of this T cell receptor beta chain is a study of T-cell reconstitution after alpha-beta-depleted transplantation in children. J lost 4 bases, V lost 3 bases, and 11 bases had no gene match. This CDR3 is 16 amino acids long. CDR1 GTSNPN and CDR2 SVGIG come from the germline V gene (reference sequence). Unique molecular identifiers were incorporated when the TCRbeta library was constructed. A single record per CDR3 protein comes from TCRdb applying MiXCR to the PCR reads. The sample consists of a few hundred thousand distinct CDR3 sequences, about 17% of them appearing once. This sample comprised PBMCs from the stem cell graft donor, obtained from the stem cell graft. This chain joins TRBV30 and TRBJ2-1; 8 positions match TRBD2. This sequence originates from a human donor who donated a stem cell graft to a child with acute lymphoblastic leukemia. The CDR3 reads CAWSPIWASGYNEQFF. CDR3 nucleotide sequence: TGTGCCTGGAGCCCCATTTGGGCTAGCGGGTACAATGAGCAGTTCTTC.